The 5 T cell receptor beta chains listed next were all sequenced from one sample in a study of cytomegalovirus exposure and HLA in healthy donors. PCR primers comprised 60 Vbeta and 13 Jbeta primers. Generated by immunoSEQ multiplex PCR, the TCRdb table keeps only in-frame clones and is missing some. The sample lists about 150,000 clones, roughly 78% occurring once. The sample comprised PBMCs. The origin of the receptors is a man aged 40-49 years in good health and CMV-seropositive.

The chain recombines TRBV29-1 with TRBJ2-3, with D perhaps matching TRBD1 (5 bases). CDR1 SQVTM and CDR2 ANQGSEA come from the germline V gene. The ends were cut back, 4 bases at V and 0 bases at J, with 11 bases in the middle. The CDR3 length is 14 residues. The CDR3, as DNA: TGCAGCGTTGGGACAATGACTAGCACAGATACGCAGTATTTT. Translation gives CSVGTMTSTDTQYF.

This clone has more than one count but fewer than ten. This chain connects TRBV7-8 to TRBJ2-7, with 8 bases matching TRBD2. V dropped 4 bases and J dropped 1; count of bases not matched to a gene: 9. Germline V gene lookup returns CDR1 SGHVS and CDR2 FQNEAQ. This CDR3 contains 16 residues. The CDR3 sequence: CASSSYSGKRSYEQYF. The DNA of the CDR3 is TGTGCCAGCAGCTCGTATAGCGGGAAGAGGTCCTACGAGCAGTACTTC.

The gene calls are TRBV10-3 and TRBJ2-7; 8 nucleotides line up with TRBD1. The trim removed 4 bases at V and 4 bases at J, leaving 9 bases unmatched. The CDR3 length is 15 residues. Germline V gene data show CDR1 as ENHRY and CDR2 as SYGVKD. The chain's CDR3 is CAISGTGTGGYEQYF. The CDR3 DNA sequence: TGTGCCATCAGTGGAACCGGGACAGGAGGTTACGAGCAGTACTTC.

This clone has a single count. V is TRBV20-1 and J is TRBJ2-3, with TRBD1 matching 7 bases. From germline, CDR1 is DFQATT and CDR2 SNEGSKA (reference sequence). The CDR3 is 10 amino acids. Unmatched junction bases numbered 8, after V lost 6 bases and J lost 14 bases. In DNA form, the CDR3 reads TGCAGTGCCAAGGACAGGATTGCGTATTTT. This codes for CSAKDRIAYF.

The gene calls are TRBV29-1 and TRBJ1-2; TRBD1 matches at 7 bases. Germline CDR1 and CDR2: SQVTM and ANQGSEA. V shed 6 bases and J 9 bases; nucleotides not matched to a gene: 10. This CDR3 has 12 residues. Here the CDR3 reads CSVETGFERYTF. The CDR3 coding sequence is TGCAGCGTCGAGACAGGGTTTGAGCGCTACACCTTC.